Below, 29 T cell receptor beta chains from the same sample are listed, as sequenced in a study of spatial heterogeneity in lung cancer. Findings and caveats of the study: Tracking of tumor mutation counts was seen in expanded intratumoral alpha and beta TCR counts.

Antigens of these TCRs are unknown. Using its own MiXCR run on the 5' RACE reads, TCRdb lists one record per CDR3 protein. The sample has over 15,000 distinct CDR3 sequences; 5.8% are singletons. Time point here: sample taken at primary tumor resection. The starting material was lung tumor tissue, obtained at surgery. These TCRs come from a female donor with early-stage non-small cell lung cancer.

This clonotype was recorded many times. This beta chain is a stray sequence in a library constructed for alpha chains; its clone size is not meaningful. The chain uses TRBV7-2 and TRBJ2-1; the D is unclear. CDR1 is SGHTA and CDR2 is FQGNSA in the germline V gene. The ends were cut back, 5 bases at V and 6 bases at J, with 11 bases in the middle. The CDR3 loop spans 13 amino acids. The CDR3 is CASSPGPSNEQFF. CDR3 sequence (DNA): TGTGCCAGCAGCCCCGGACCCAGCAATGAGCAGTTCTTC.

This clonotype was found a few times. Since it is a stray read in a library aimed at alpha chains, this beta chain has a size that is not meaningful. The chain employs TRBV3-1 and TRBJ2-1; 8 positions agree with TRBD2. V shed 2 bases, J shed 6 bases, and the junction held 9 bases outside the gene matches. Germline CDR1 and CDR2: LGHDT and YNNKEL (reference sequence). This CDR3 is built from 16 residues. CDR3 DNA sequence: TGTGCCAGCAGCCAAACGGGAGGACTAGCTTTCAATGAGCAGTTCTTC. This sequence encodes CASSQTGGLAFNEQFF.

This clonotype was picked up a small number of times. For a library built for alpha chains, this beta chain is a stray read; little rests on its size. CDR3 nucleotides: TGTGCCAGCAGCAGCGGGAGGAACACCGGGGAGCTGTTTTTT. Encoded protein: CASSSGRNTGELFF. The chain joins TRBV28 to TRBJ2-2; 8 bases map to TRBD2. This CDR3 has 14 residues. The V gene's germline CDR1 is MDHEN and CDR2 SYDVKM. V dropped 6 bases and J dropped 1; count of bases not matched to a gene: 1.

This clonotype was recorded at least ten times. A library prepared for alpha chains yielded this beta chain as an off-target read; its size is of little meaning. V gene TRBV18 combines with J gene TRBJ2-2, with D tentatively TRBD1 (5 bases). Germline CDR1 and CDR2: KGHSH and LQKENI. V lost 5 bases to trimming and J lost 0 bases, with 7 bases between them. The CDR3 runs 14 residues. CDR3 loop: CASSTGANTGELFF. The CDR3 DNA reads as TGTGCCAGCTCAACAGGAGCGAACACCGGGGAGCTGTTTTTT.

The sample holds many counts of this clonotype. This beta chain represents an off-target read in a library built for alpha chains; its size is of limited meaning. As DNA, the CDR3 is TGCGCCAGCAGCTTGGAACAGGGATTCTCTGGAAACACCATATATTTT. This translates into CASSLEQGFSGNTIYF. V usage is TRBV5-1 and J usage is TRBJ1-3; maybe TRBD1 (6 bases). Between the trimmed V and J ends, which lost 0 bases and 0 bases, there was a span of 10 bases. Looked up from germline, CDR1 is SGHRS and CDR2 is YFSETQ. This CDR3 has 16 amino acids.

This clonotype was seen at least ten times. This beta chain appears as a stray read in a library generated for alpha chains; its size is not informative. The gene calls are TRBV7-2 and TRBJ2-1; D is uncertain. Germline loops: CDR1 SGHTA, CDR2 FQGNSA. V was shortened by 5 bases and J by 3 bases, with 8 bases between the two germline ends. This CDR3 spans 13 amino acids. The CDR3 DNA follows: TGTGCCAGCAGCCTGTTTAGCTACAATGAGCAGTTCTTC. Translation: CASSLFSYNEQFF.

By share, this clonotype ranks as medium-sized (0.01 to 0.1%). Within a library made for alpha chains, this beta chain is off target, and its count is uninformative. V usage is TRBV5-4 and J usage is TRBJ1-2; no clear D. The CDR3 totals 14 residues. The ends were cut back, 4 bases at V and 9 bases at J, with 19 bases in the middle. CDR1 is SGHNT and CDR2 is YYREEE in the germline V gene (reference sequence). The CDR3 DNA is TGTGCCAGCAGCGTGCGTGCTCTCAAGGACCGCTACACCTTC. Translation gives CASSVRALKDRYTF.

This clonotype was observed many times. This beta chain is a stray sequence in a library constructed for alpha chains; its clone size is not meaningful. DNA for the CDR3: TGCGCCAGCAGAGCGGGAGCGGAAGAGACCCAGTACTTC. Amino acids: CASRAGAEETQYF. V usage is TRBV4-1 and J usage is TRBJ2-5; TRBD2 agrees at 8 bases. The V and J ends lost 6 bases and 3 bases, in that order; junction bases with no gene match: 3. CDR1 is MGHRA, CDR2 YSYEKL, per germline. The CDR3 covers 13 residues.

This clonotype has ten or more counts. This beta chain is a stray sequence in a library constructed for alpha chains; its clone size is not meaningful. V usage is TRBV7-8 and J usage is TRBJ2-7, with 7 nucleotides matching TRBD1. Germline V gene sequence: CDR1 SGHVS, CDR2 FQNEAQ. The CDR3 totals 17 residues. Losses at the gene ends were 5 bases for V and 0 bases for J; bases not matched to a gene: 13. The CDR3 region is CASSAAGTADNSYEQYF. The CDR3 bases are TGTGCCAGCAGCGCCGCCGGGACAGCCGACAACTCCTACGAGCAGTACTTC.

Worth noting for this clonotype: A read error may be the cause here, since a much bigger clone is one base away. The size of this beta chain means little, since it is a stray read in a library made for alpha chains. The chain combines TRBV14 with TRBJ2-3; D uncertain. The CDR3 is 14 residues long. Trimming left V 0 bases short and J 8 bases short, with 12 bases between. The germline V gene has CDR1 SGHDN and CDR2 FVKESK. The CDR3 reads CASSQDSWEVTQYF. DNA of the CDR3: TGTGCCAGCAGCCAAGATTCTTGGGAAGTTACGCAGTATTTT.

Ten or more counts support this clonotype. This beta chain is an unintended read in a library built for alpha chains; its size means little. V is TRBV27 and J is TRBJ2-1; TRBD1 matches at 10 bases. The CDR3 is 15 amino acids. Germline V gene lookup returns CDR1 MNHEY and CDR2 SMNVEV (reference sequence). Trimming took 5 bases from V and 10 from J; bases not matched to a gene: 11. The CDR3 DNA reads TGTGCCAGCAGTACTCCCCGACAGGGGGCAGGGGAGCAGTTCTTC. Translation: CASSTPRQGAGEQFF.

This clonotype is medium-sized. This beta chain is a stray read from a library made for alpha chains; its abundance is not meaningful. The CDR3 is CASSETAAGGELFF. In nucleotides, the CDR3 is TGTGCCAGCAGCGAGACGGCAGCCGGCGGGGAGCTGTTTTTT. The genes are TRBV9 and TRBJ2-2, with D uncertain. CDR3 length equals 14 residues. Germline CDR1 SGDLS, CDR2 YYNGEE. The ends were cut back, 3 bases at V and 7 bases at J, with 13 bases in the middle.

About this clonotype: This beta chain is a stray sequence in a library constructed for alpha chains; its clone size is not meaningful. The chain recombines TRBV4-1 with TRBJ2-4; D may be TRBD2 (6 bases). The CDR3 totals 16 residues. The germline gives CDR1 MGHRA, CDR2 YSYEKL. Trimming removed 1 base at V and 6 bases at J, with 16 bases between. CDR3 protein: CASSQAGVGEGNIQYF. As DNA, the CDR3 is TGCGCCAGCAGCCAAGCGGGGGTGGGAGAAGGAAACATTCAGTACTTC.

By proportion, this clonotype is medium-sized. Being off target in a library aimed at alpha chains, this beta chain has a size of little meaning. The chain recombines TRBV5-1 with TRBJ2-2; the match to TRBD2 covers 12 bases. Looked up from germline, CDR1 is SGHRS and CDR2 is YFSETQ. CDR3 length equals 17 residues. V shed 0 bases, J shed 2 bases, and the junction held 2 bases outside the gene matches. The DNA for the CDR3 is TGCGCCAGCAGCTTGGCCGGACTAGCGGGAAACACCGGGGAGCTGTTTTTT. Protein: CASSLAGLAGNTGELFF.

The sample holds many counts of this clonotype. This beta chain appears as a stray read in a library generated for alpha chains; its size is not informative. The CDR3 is CASSSGLRVEQYF. DNA for the CDR3: TGTGCCAGCAGTTCCGGGCTTAGGGTGGAGCAGTACTTC. The chain joins TRBV28 to TRBJ2-7, with D unclear. Germline V CDR1 and CDR2: MDHEN, SYDVKM. V dropped 4 bases and J dropped 7 bases, with 14 bases sitting between them. There are 13 residues in the CDR3.

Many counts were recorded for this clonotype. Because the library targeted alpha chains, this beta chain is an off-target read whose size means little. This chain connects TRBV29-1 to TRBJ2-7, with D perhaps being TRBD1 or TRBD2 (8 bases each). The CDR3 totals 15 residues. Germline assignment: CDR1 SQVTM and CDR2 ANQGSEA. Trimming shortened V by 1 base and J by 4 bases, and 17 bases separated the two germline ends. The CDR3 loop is CSVEVAGQENYEQYF. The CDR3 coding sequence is TGCAGCGTTGAAGTAGCGGGACAGGAGAATTACGAGCAGTACTTC.

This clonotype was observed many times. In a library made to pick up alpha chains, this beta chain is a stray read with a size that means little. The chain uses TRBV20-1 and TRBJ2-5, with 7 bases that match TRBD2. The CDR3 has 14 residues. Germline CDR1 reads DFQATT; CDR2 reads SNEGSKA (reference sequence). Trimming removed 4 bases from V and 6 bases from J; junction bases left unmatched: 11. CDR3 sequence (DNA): TGCAGTGCTACGGGCGACGGGAGGATGAAGACCCAGTACTTC. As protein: CSATGDGRMKTQYF.

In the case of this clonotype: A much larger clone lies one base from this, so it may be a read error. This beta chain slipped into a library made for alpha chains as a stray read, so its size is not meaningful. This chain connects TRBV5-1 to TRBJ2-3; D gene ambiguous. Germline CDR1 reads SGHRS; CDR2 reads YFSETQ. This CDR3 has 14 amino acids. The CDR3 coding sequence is TGCGCCAGCAGCTTGGCGGAGTCCACAGATACGCGGTATTTT. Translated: CASSLAESTDTRYF.

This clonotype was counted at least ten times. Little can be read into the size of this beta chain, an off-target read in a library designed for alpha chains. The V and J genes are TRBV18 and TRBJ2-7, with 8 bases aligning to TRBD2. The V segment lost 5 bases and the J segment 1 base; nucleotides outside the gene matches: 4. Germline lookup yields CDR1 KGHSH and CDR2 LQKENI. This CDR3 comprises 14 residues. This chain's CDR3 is CASSNQRGSYEQYF. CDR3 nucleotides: TGTGCCAGCTCAAATCAGCGGGGGTCCTACGAGCAGTACTTC.

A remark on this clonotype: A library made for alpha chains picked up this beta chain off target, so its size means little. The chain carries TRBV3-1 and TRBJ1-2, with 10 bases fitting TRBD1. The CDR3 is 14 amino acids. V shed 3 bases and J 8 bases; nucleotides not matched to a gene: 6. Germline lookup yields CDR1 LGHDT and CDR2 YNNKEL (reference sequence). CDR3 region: CASSQRQGARGYTF. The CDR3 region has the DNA TGTGCCAGCAGCCAGAGACAGGGGGCGCGGGGCTACACCTTC.

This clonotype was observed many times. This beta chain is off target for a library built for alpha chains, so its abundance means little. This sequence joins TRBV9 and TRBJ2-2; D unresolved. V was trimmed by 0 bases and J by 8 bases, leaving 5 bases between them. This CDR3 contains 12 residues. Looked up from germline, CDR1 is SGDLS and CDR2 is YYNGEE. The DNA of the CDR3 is TGTGCCAGCAGCGTAGTTTTGGGGGAGCTGTTTTTT. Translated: CASSVVLGELFF. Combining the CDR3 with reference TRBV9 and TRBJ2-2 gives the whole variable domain DSGVTQTPKHLITATGQRVTLRCSPRSGDLSVYWYQQSLDQGLQFLIQYYNGEERAKGNILERFSAQQFPDLHSELNLSSLELGDSALYFCASSVVLGELFFGEGSRLTVL.

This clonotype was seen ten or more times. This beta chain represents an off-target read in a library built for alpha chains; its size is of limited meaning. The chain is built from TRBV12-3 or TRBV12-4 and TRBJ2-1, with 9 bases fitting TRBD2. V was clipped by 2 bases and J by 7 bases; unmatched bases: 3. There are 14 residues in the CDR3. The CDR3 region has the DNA TGTGCCAGCAGTTTATCTAGCGGGACGAATGAGCAGTTCTTC. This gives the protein CASSLSSGTNEQFF.

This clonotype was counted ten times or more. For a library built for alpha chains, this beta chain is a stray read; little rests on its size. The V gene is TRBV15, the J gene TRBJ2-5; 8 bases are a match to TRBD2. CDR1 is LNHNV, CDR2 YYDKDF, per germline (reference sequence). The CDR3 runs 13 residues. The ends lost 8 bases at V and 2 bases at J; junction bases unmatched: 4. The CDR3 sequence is CATATSGQETQYF. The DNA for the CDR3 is TGTGCCACCGCTACTAGCGGACAAGAGACCCAGTACTTC.

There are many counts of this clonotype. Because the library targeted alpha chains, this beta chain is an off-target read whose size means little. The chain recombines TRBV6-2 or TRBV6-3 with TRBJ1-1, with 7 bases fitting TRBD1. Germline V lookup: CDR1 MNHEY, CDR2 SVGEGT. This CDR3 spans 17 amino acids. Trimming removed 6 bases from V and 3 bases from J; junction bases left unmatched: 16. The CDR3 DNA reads TGTGCCAGCAGCCGCCCCAGGACAGGCGGCGTTGACACTGAAGCTTTCTTT. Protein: CASSRPRTGGVDTEAFF.

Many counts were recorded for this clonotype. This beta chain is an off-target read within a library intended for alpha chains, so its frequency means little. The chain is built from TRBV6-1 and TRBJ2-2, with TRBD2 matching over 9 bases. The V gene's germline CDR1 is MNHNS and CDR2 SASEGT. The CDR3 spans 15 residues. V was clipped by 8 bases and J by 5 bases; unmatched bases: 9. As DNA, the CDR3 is TGTGCCAGCCATCGAGCGGGAGGTTGGACCGGGGAGCTGTTTTTT. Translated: CASHRAGGWTGELFF.

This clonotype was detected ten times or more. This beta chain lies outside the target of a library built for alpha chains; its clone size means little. This chain's CDR3 is CASSLVGQSGANVLTF. In DNA, the CDR3 is TGTGCCAGCAGCTTAGTCGGACAGTCTGGGGCCAACGTCCTGACTTTC. The chain joins TRBV7-6 to TRBJ2-6; possibly TRBD1 for D (6 bases). Trimming removed 1 base from V and 1 base from J, with 8 bases in between. The CDR3 contains 16 residues. Germline V gives CDR1 SGHVS, CDR2 FNYEAQ.

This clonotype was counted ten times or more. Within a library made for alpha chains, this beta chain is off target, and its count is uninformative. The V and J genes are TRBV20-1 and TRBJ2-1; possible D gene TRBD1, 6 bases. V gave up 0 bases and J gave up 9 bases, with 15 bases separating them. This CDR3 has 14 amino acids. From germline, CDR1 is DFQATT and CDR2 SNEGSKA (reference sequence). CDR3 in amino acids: CSARDPVGAVEQFF. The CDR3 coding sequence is TGCAGTGCTAGAGATCCGGTGGGGGCGGTTGAGCAGTTCTTC.

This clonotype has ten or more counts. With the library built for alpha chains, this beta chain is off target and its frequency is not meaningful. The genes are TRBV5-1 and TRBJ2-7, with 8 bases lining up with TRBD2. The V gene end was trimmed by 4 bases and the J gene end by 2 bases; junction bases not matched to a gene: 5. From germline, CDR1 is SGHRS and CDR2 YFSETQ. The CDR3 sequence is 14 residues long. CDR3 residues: CASSPGGGTYEQYF. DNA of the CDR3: TGCGCCAGCAGCCCCGGGGGGGGAACCTACGAGCAGTACTTC.

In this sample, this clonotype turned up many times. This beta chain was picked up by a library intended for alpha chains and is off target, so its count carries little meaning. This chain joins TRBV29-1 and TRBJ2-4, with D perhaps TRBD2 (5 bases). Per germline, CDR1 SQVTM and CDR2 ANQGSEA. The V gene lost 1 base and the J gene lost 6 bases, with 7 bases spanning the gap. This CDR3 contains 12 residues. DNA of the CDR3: TGCAGCGTTGAAGTCGAGGGAAACATTCAGTACTTC. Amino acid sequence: CSVEVEGNIQYF.